This paragraph covers one T cell receptor (beta chain) sequence. It has no known antigen specificity. It has no much larger one-base neighbor in the sample; base qualities were not kept. This specimen's time point label, per the study, means: baseline pretreatment blood. Per the publication, the treatment or condition label means: 15 Gy SBRT to primary tumor, nephrectomy 4 weeks later. To follow tumor-enriched clonotypes, serial peripheral blood was collected from radiation-treated patients at baseline and at 2 weeks and 4 weeks after SBRT. All patients had renal cell carcinoma with clear cell pathology. Genomic DNA for TCR sequencing was prepared using the QIAamp DNA Blood Mini Kit (Qiagen). Only samples passing all quality control checks were included in the analyses. These data come from a study of radiation and T cells in renal cell carcinoma (TCRdb year 2020). Looking at the study overall: The samples were drawn from a clinical trial, where primary renal cell carcinomas were treated with 15 Gy of stereotactic body radiation therapy and then removed by nephrectomy 4 weeks afterward. TCR beta sequencing covered 50 or so samples in total, comprising approximately 25 tumors and around 27 peripheral blood samples. Across all 55 or so samples, 4,016,671 unique CDR3 nucleotide sequences, encoding 2 million to 3 million unique CDR3 amino acid sequences, were identified.

TCR beta libraries were generated from genomic DNA with the immunoSEQ kit, following the manufacturer's recommendations. For library preparation, a first multiplex PCR was performed with proprietary primers, followed by a second PCR in which unique barcodes were added, and bead cleanups were performed after each round. Each sample batch included a kit-provided positive control reaction and a negative control reaction. The final libraries were assessed on an Agilent 4200 TapeStation D1000 ScreenTape, pooled by volume, and quantified by qPCR. Sequencing was performed on an Illumina NextSeq500 using a MidOutput 150-cycle cartridge, with 156 Read1 cycles, 15 Index1 cycles, and the kit custom primers. The pooled library was loaded at roughly 0.96 pM, with a roughly 20% PhiX control spiked in. Per the source publication's procedure: The vendor-processed data were analyzed in R, and a clonotype was defined as all T cells that share the same CDR3 nucleotide sequence. For clone abundance analyses, frequencies were normalized to the 10,000 most abundant clones in each sample. Public T cell clones, which averaged fewer than five per sample, were excluded before analysis. Tumor-enriched and baseline blood-enriched clonotypes were defined by at least a 32-fold difference in abundance between compartments. A beta-binomial differential abundance model was used to identify clonotypes that were expanded or contracted between blood time points. Tumor-blood repertoire similarity was measured with the Baroni-Urbani and Buser coefficient, and group comparisons used two-tailed Wilcoxon tests in R. Sourced from immuneACCESS, this table was stored by TCRdb with only in-frame sequences that have V and J called. A share of the clones is absent; for the studies checked, an unresolved V gene accounts for under half, and the remainder has no known explanation. V and J calls and clone size are as listed in that table; D and trimming were resolved from the DNA. Within this sample are about 49,000 clones, with around 83% of them counted one time only. The ten largest account for about a third of the sample.

What the work shows at the level of the full study, not this receptor alone: Because no pretreatment tumor biopsies were available, whether clonotypes were present in the tumor at baseline could not be determined. In blood, the top tumor clonotypes increased between baseline and 2 weeks post-radiation and then shrank by 4 weeks, which suggests that tumor-resident clones expanded only transiently. Effects of radiation dose or scheduling on the TCR repertoire could not be addressed with the single-armed trial design. Dynamics of the blood repertoire were not tracked past 4 weeks after treatment.

V loses 2 bases of germline sequence and J loses 5 bases, and the interval between the two ends is 19 bases. CDR1 SGHTA and CDR2 FQGNSA are derived from the germline V gene. The CDR3 runs 17 residues from the cysteine to the phenylalanine. Of the read, only the CDR3 DNA is kept; its 51 bases are in frame from base 1. This TCR was sampled from a woman between 70 and 85 years old with renal cell carcinoma. The sequence is built from TRBV7-2 and TRBJ2-1; a tentative D call is TRBD2 (5 bases match). The source material was blood, sampled from a patient whose treatment included radiotherapy and nephrectomy. The DNA sequence is given as TGTGCCAGCAGCTTACCTGAACTAGTGGGCGCTCACAATGAGCAGTTCTTC. Translation gives CASSLPELVGAHNEQFF.